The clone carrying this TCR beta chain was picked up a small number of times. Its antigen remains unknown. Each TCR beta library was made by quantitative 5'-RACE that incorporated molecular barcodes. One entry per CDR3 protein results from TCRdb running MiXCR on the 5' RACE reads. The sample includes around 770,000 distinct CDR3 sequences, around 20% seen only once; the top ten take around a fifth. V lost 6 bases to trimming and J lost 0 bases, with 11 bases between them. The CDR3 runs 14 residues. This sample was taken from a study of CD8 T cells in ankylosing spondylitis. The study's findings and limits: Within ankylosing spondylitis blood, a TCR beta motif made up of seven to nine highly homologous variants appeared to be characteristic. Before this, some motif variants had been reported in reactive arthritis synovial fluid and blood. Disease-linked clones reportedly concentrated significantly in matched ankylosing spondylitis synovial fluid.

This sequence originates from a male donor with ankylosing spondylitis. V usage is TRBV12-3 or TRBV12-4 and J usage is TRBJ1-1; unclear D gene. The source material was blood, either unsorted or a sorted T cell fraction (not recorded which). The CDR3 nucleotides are TGTGCCAGCAGAGCCCCGAGCGTGAACACTGAAGCTTTCTTT. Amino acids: CASRAPSVNTEAFF.